The 2 T cell receptor beta chains below come from one sample, sequenced in a study of blood T cell repertoires in COVID-19. The method was immunoSEQ multiplex PCR; TCRdb's version includes in-frame clones alone and lacks a portion of them. Of 120,000 or so clones listed, about 81% are singletons. Sequenced input: peripheral blood. Receptors originate from a man aged 25-45 years with COVID-19, enrolled during active disease.

This clone was observed once. This chain connects TRBV13 to TRBJ2-7; 8 nucleotides agree with TRBD1. The length of the CDR3 is 14 residues. Germline-derived CDR1 and CDR2 are PRHDT and FYEKMQ (reference sequence). V trimming: 2 bases; J trimming: 3 bases; junction bases outside the gene matches: 3. As DNA, the CDR3 is TGTGCCAGCAGCTTAACAGGGGGGATCTACGAGCAGTACTTC. Amino acid sequence: CASSLTGGIYEQYF.

The V gene is TRBV6-1, the J gene TRBJ2-5, with a tentative D call TRBD1 (6 bases). CDR1 and CDR2 from the germline V gene are MNHNS and SASEGT. The CDR3 runs to 20 residues. Between the trimmed V and J ends, which lost 2 bases and 5 bases, there was a span of 30 bases. In nucleotides, the CDR3 is TGTGCCAGCAGTGAATGGCCTCCAAGCCGGGACAACTATAAGGGGGAGACCCAGTACTTC. Protein product: CASSEWPPSRDNYKGETQYF.